Listed below are T cell receptor beta chains from one sample, sequenced in a study of T cell clones after liver transplantation. Only in-frame clones appear in the TCRdb table, and some are missing; sequencing was by immunoSEQ multiplex PCR. The sample includes some 110,000 clones, approximately 90% of them seen just once. This specimen consisted of CD4+ T cells from blood, obtained 12 months after liver transplant. The receptors come from a human patient who received a liver transplant. Some T cells here may be from the graft donor. Both conserved end residues are part of each CDR3. The order of the fields is D gene, CDR3 length, J gene, V gene, clone size, CDR3 DNA, CDR3 protein. A D gene is named only where the DNA matches it firmly. A row's size may be missing; if present it is once, few, many or a size class.

TRBD1	19	TRBJ1-1	TRBV19	NA	TGTGCCAGTAGTAAAGAAGCACAGGGGTTAAGTATATTTAACACTGAAGCTTTCTTT	CASSKEAQGLSIFNTEAFF
NA	15	TRBJ2-5	TRBV19	NA	TGTGCCAGTAAGGTCGGGGGCGCGGTAGAACAGACCCAGTACTTC	CASKVGGAVEQTQYF
NA	13	TRBJ2-1	TRBV19	NA	TGTGCCAGTAGTCAGCAGGGGGGTGTTGAGCAGTTCTTC	CASSQQGGVEQFF
TRBD1	16	TRBJ2-3	TRBV5-6	NA	TGTGCCAGCAATGCGCTAGGACAGGGGAAACTAGATACGCAGTATTTT	CASNALGQGKLDTQYF
NA	14	TRBJ1-5	TRBV18	NA	TGTGCCAGCTCACCAGCAGGTGGCAATCAGCCCCAGCATTTT	CASSPAGGNQPQHF
NA	11	TRBJ2-1	TRBV20-1	NA	TGCAGTGCTAGAGAGAGCAATGAGCAGTTCTTC	CSARESNEQFF
NA	14	TRBJ2-5	TRBV6-1	NA	TGTGCCAGCAAGTCAACCCCAACACGGGAGACCCAGTACTTC	CASKSTPTRETQYF
NA	14	TRBJ2-7	TRBV6-1	many	TGTGCCAGCAGTGAAGCGTCCGGCGTGGACGAGCAGTACTTC	CASSEASGVDEQYF
TRBD1	15	TRBJ1-4	TRBV18	once	TGTGCCAGCTCATTACAGGGGGCAACTAATGAAAAACTGTTTTTT	CASSLQGATNEKLFF
TRBD2	14	TRBJ2-7	TRBV10-2	NA	TGCGCCAGCAAGACCGGGACTAGCGGCTACGAGCAGTACTTC	CASKTGTSGYEQYF
TRBD1	14	TRBJ2-5	TRBV12-5	NA	TGTGCTAGTGGCACGGGACAGGGAGTACGGGAGCAGTACTTC	CASGTGQGVREQYF
NA	14	TRBJ2-3	TRBV5-1	NA	TGCGCCAGCAGCGGCGGGACTAGCACAGATACGCAGTATTTT	CASSGGTSTDTQYF
TRBD1	12	TRBJ2-3	TRBV29-1	NA	TGCAGCGGGAGACAGGGGACAGATACGCAGTATTTT	CSGRQGTDTQYF
NA	13	TRBJ2-7	TRBV7-9	NA	TGTGCCAGCAGCGACCAGGGGCACCACGAGCAGTACTTC	CASSDQGHHEQYF
TRBD2	14	TRBJ2-1	TRBV7-2	few	TGTGCCAGCAGCTTGATAGCGGGAACCAATGAGCAGTTCTTC	CASSLIAGTNEQFF
NA	14	TRBJ2-1	TRBV28	NA	TGTGCCAGCAGACCCCACACAGGGAATAATGAGCAGTTCTTC	CASRPHTGNNEQFF
NA	14	TRBJ2-7	TRBV29-1	NA	TGCAGCGTGAACAGGACTGCAAGGTCCTACGAGCAGTACTTC	CSVNRTARSYEQYF
TRBD1	14	TRBJ2-5	TRBV6-1	NA	TGTGCCAGCAGTGCGGACAGGGTACAAGAGACCCAGTACTTC	CASSADRVQETQYF
TRBD2	15	TRBJ2-1	TRBV12-5	NA	TGTGCTAGTGGTTCTGGGACTAGCGGGGGGAATGAGCAGTTCTTC	CASGSGTSGGNEQFF
TRBD2	16	TRBJ2-5	TRBV29-1	NA	TGCAGCGTTGAAGATCTCAGCGGGAGGGCCGGGGAGACCCAGTACTTC	CSVEDLSGRAGETQYF
NA	24	TRBJ2-6	TRBV7-3	few	TGTGCCAGCAGCTTAATCGGATCGCCGCCCATGAGAGCGGACCGGAGCTCTGGGGCCAACGTCCTGACTTTC	CASSLIGSPPMRADRSSGANVLTF
TRBD1	14	TRBJ1-2	TRBV4-3	once	TGCGCCAGCAGCCAAGTCCCCGGACAGGGTAGCTACACCTTC	CASSQVPGQGSYTF
TRBD2	14	TRBJ2-5	TRBV5-1	NA	TGCGCCAGCAGCTTGGTTGCGGGAGAAGAGACCCAGTACTTC	CASSLVAGEETQYF
NA	14	TRBJ1-1	TRBV11-2	NA	TGTGCCAGCAGCTTAGATTCCCCCAACACTGAAGCTTTCTTT	CASSLDSPNTEAFF
TRBD2	14	TRBJ2-4	TRBV2	NA	TGTGCCAGCACTCCAGCGGGAGGGCCCAACATTCAGTACTTC	CASTPAGGPNIQYF
TRBD1	14	TRBJ1-4	TRBV7-2	NA	TGTGCCAGCAGCTTAGCTTTCAGGGGGGAAAAACTGTTTTTT	CASSLAFRGEKLFF
NA	13	TRBJ2-3	TRBV7-7	NA	TGTGCTAGCAGCTTCCTACCTAGGGATACGCAGTATTTT	CASSFLPRDTQYF
TRBD1	18	TRBJ2-7	TRBV5-4	NA	TGTGCCAGCAGCCCAAGAGGGACAGGGGGCTGGGGAGGGTACGAGCAGTACTTC	CASSPRGTGGWGGYEQYF
TRBD1	13	TRBJ2-4	TRBV29-1	NA	TGCAGCACGCGTCCGGGACAGGGGGACATTCAGTACTTC	CSTRPGQGDIQYF
NA	16	TRBJ2-7	TRBV7-6	NA	TGTGCCAGCAGCCCATCGAACCGGGACATATCCTACGAGCAGTACTTC	CASSPSNRDISYEQYF
TRBD1	14	TRBJ1-2	TRBV28	NA	TGTGCCACCCGCCTGGGACAGGCCATTCGTGGCTACACCTTC	CATRLGQAIRGYTF
NA	15	TRBJ1-2	TRBV28	NA	TGTGCCAGCAGCCTCGAATCCTTAGGAAACTATGGCTACACCTTC	CASSLESLGNYGYTF
NA	16	TRBJ2-3	TRBV11-2	NA	TGTGCCAGCAGCGTCACAGGGAGTAGGAGCACAGATACGCAGTATTTT	CASSVTGSRSTDTQYF
NA	14	TRBJ2-3	TRBV5-1	NA	TGCGCCAGCAGGGCGACAGTGGGGACAGATACGCAGTATTTT	CASRATVGTDTQYF
TRBD1	14	TRBJ1-3	TRBV5-1	NA	TGCGCCAGCAGCCCAGGGGGCTCTGGAAACACCATATATTTT	CASSPGGSGNTIYF
NA	17	TRBJ2-7	TRBV14	NA	TGTGCCAGCAGCCAAGTGAAGGGCCGGGATTCTTTCCGGGTGAAGTACTTC	CASSQVKGRDSFRVKYF
TRBD2	16	TRBJ2-7	TRBV19	NA	TGTGCCAGTAGTGCCCAAACTAGCGGGAGATACCCCGAGCAGTACTTC	CASSAQTSGRYPEQYF
NA	11	TRBJ1-1	TRBV2	once	TGTGCCAGCAGCGTCGAGAATGAAGCTTTCTTT	CASSVENEAFF
NA	16	TRBJ1-4	TRBV5-1	NA	TGCGCCAGCAGCTTGGCCCGGGGGCCTCTACAAGAAAAACTGTTTTTT	CASSLARGPLQEKLFF
NA	15	TRBJ2-3	TRBV15	NA	TGTGCCACCAGCGGAATCACCCCTAGCACAGATACGCAGTATTTT	CATSGITPSTDTQYF
NA	17	TRBJ2-2	TRBV11-3	NA	TGTGCCAGCAGCTTAGATTCGGGGTTGGGCGGCACCGGGGAGCTGTTTTTT	CASSLDSGLGGTGELFF
NA	12	TRBJ2-1	TRBV28	NA	TGTGCCAGCAGTTGGGCGAACCTAAAGCAGTTCTTC	CASSWANLKQFF
NA	15	TRBJ1-3	TRBV18	NA	TGTGCCAGCTCACCCAGCACAGGCTCTGGAAACACCATATATTTT	CASSPSTGSGNTIYF
NA	13	TRBJ2-7	TRBV10-1	NA	TGCGCCAGCAGTGAGGGCCGGGCCCACGAGCAGTACTTC	CASSEGRAHEQYF
TRBD1	12	TRBJ1-2	TRBV27	NA	TGTGCCACCCAGGACAGGGGCGCGGGCTACACCTTC	CATQDRGAGYTF
TRBD1	16	TRBJ1-2	TRBV7-2	NA	TGTGCCAGGCCCGGACAGGGGGCCCTCGGTAACTATGGCTACACCTTC	CARPGQGALGNYGYTF
NA	14	TRBJ2-5	TRBV7-7	NA	TGTGCTAGCAGCTTAGCGAACAGTGGAGAGACCCAGTACTTC	CASSLANSGETQYF
TRBD2	14	TRBJ2-1	TRBV7-6	NA	TGTGCCAGCAGCCCTTTAGCGGGAGGGTTTGAGCAGTTCTTC	CASSPLAGGFEQFF
NA	13	TRBJ2-7	TRBV7-2	NA	TGTGCCAGTCAAGGCCCTTGGGATTACGAGCAGTACTTC	CASQGPWDYEQYF
TRBD1	14	TRBJ1-5	TRBV30	NA	TGTGCCTGGAGTAGCAGGGGGAGCAATCAGCCCCAGCATTTT	CAWSSRGSNQPQHF
TRBD1	15	TRBJ1-4	TRBV9	NA	TGTGCCAGCAGCCCTCGGACAGGGGTAAGGGAAAAACTGTTTTTT	CASSPRTGVREKLFF
NA	13	TRBJ2-2	TRBV28	many	TGTGCCAGCAGCCCGCGGGGTACCGGGGAGCTGTTTTTT	CASSPRGTGELFF
TRBD1	17	TRBJ1-1	TRBV6-4	medium-sized	TGTGCCAGCAGTCCACTTACAGGGGGCCTTAGGAACACTGAAGCTTTCTTT	CASSPLTGGLRNTEAFF
NA	13	TRBJ1-1	TRBV7-3	once	TGTGCCAGCAGCTTACAGGGACGCACTGAAGCTTTCTTT	CASSLQGRTEAFF
NA	13	TRBJ2-2	TRBV2	NA	TGTGCCTCAGCCCCAGCTATGCCCGGGGAGCTGTTTTTT	CASAPAMPGELFF